This entry describes one T cell receptor (beta chain). One end of the junction fails to match germline, which may point to a read error. Regarding time point: baseline pretreatment blood. Specified treatment: 15 Gy SBRT to primary tumor, nephrectomy 4 weeks later. Radiation-treated patients gave blood at baseline, week 2 and week 4. The patient's renal cell carcinoma had clear cell pathology. Repertoires were generated with immunoSEQ multiplex PCR, while TCRdb's copy carries only in-frame clones and drops some. The data contain some 150,000 clones, about 88% of them singletons. The sample is drawn from a study of radiation and T cells in renal cell carcinoma. In germline, CDR1 is MNHNS, CDR2 SASEGT. The CDR3 spans 14 residues.

The sample here was blood, taken from a patient whose treatment included radiotherapy and nephrectomy. The sequence was obtained from a woman between 45 and 65 years old with renal cell carcinoma. The chain recombines TRBV6-1 with TRBJ2-7; no firm D call. CDR3 region: CASTEEVGSYEQYF. Written as DNA, the CDR3 is TGTGCCAGCACTGAAGAGGTCGGCTCCTACGAGCAGTACTTC.